Reported below is one T cell receptor beta chain. Its target is unknown. CDR1 is SGHRS and CDR2 is YFSETQ in the germline V gene. V shed 4 bases and J shed 7 bases, with 21 bases lying between them. There are 16 residues in the CDR3. Sequencing was performed with immunoSEQ multiplex PCR; in TCRdb, only in-frame clones are kept and a portion is missing. The sample has about 24,000 clones; about 94% are singletons. The source of the sample is a study of STAT3 mutations in large granular lymphocyte leukemia. Study-wide results and caveats: In several patients, dominant TCR clone burden exceeded STAT3 mutant burden. At least one immunodominant TCR beta clonotype appeared in every T-cell large granular lymphocyte leukemia patient.

The sequenced material came from peripheral blood mononuclear cells. The sequence derives from a man in his forties with T-cell large granular lymphocyte leukemia. Some clones in this sample may be carry-over from other donors' samples. The V gene is TRBV5-1, the J gene TRBJ2-1; maybe TRBD2 (6 bases). The CDR3 loop is CASSPTAGLLRNEQFF. DNA for the CDR3: TGCGCCAGCAGCCCGACGGCGGGGCTACTGCGGAATGAGCAGTTCTTC.